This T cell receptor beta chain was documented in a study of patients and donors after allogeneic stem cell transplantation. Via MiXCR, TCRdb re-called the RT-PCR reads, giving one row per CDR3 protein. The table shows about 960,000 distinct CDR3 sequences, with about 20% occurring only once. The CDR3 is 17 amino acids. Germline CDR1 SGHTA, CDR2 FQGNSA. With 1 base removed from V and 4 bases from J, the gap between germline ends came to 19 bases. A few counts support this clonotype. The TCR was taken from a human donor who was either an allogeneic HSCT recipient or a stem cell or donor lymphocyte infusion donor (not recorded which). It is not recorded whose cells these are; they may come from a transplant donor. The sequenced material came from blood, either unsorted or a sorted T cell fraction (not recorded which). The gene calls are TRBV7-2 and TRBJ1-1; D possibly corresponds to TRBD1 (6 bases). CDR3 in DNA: TGTGCCAGCAGCTTAGTTTCCGACAGGCGTCGCGTCACTGAAGCTTTCTTT. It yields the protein CASSLVSDRRRVTEAFF.